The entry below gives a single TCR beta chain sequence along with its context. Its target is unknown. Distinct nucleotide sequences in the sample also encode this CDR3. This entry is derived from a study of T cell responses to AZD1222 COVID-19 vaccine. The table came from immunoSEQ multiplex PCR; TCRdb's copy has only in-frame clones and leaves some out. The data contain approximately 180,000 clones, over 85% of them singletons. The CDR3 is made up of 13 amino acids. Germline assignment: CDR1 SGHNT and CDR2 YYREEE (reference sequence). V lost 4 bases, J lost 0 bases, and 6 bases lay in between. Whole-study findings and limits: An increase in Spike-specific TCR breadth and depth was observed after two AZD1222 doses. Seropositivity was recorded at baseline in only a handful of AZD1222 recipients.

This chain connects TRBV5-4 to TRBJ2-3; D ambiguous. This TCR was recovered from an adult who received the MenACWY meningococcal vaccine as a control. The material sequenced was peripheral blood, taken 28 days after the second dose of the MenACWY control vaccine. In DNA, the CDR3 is TGTGCCAGCAGCCCCGGGAGCACAGATACGCAGTATTTT. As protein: CASSPGSTDTQYF.